What follows is one T cell receptor (beta chain) and its context. Trimming stripped 2 bases from V and 2 bases from J, with 10 bases between. The length of the CDR3 is 15 residues. Germline lookup yields CDR1 SNHLY and CDR2 FYNNEI. This sample is part of a study of blood T cell repertoires in COVID-19. Overall study: Donors in the United States, Italy and Spain gave samples during acute or convalescent COVID-19.

Using immunoSEQ multiplex PCR, the repertoire was profiled, and TCRdb retains in-frame clones only, with some absent. The table records more than 95,000 clones, roughly 80% of them present only once. Source material: peripheral blood. This TCR came from a man aged 55 to 69 with acute or convalescent COVID-19. The rearrangement joins TRBV2 to TRBJ1-5; D remains unclear. The CDR3 DNA is TGTGCCAGCAGTGAACATGGAGTTGGCAATCAGCCCCAGCATTTT. This sequence encodes CASSEHGVGNQPQHF.